The 32 T cell receptor beta chains in this list originate from one sample, sequenced in a study of blood T cell repertoires in COVID-19. Clones were read by immunoSEQ multiplex PCR, and TCRdb kept only the in-frame ones, dropping some. Of about 17,000 clones listed, over 75% are singletons. The material sequenced was peripheral blood. The source is a human donor with active COVID-19. The donor label of this sample is uncertain.

This chain joins TRBV7-8 and TRBJ2-1; D is perhaps TRBD1 (5 bases). V shed 2 bases and J shed 6 bases, with 11 bases lying between them. The germline V gene has CDR1 SGHVS and CDR2 FQNEAQ. The CDR3 has 14 amino acids. CDR3 in amino acids: CASSLLLTVNEQFF. The CDR3 DNA reads as TGTGCCAGCAGCTTACTCCTGACAGTCAATGAGCAGTTCTTC.

The chain combines TRBV2 with TRBJ2-3, with 7 bases matching TRBD2. The J segment lost 2 bases and the V segment lost 4 bases, leaving 9 bases of the junction unmatched. From germline, CDR1 is SNHLY and CDR2 FYNNEI. The CDR3 runs to 16 residues. In DNA form, the CDR3 reads TGTGCCAGCAGTGCCTTGGGACTACCAGCCACAGATACGCAGTATTTT. This sequence encodes CASSALGLPATDTQYF.

This chain uses TRBV28 with TRBJ2-7; D gene uncertain. The CDR3 runs 12 residues. Per the germline V gene, CDR1 is MDHEN and CDR2 is SYDVKM. Trimming took 1 base from V and 3 from J, leaving 4 bases between them. For the CDR3, the DNA is TGTGCCAGCAGTTTATCCCGCTACGAGCAGTACTTC. Encoded protein: CASSLSRYEQYF.

The V and J genes are TRBV3-1 (or the pseudogene TRBV3-2) and TRBJ2-7; 7 bases are a match to TRBD1. The V gene end was trimmed by 4 bases and the J gene end by 4 bases; junction bases not matched to a gene: 19. This CDR3 is built from 18 residues. CDR1 is LGHDT and CDR2 is YNNKEL in the germline V gene (reference sequence). CDR3 protein: CASSRLLIRQGTAYEQYF. The CDR3 DNA reads as TGTGCCAGCAGCCGTCTTCTGATCCGACAGGGCACGGCTTACGAGCAGTACTTC.

This clone showed up just once. The rearrangement links TRBV5-6 to TRBJ2-4; maybe TRBD2 (7 bases). The CDR3 is made up of 15 amino acids. Looked up from germline, CDR1 is SGHDT and CDR2 is YYEEEE. V lost 0 bases and J lost 9, with 16 bases in between. CDR3 amino acids: CASSLEGRGAGIQYF. CDR3 coding DNA: TGTGCCAGCAGCTTGGAGGGACGGGGGGCTGGCATTCAGTACTTC.

The chain combines TRBV7-2 with TRBJ1-2, with TRBD1 identical over 9 bases. With 0 bases clipped from V and 6 bases from J, the junction kept 5 bases outside the gene matches. The germline gives CDR1 SGHTA, CDR2 FQGNSA. The CDR3 sequence is 15 residues long. As DNA, the CDR3 is TGTGCCAGCAGCTTAGCGTGGACAGGGGCCCATGGCTACACCTTC. As protein: CASSLAWTGAHGYTF.

The genes are TRBV12-3 or TRBV12-4 and TRBJ1-2, with D possibly being TRBD1 (5 bases). This CDR3 has 11 residues. V dropped 6 bases and J dropped 6 bases, with 8 bases sitting between them. CDR3: CASRRGHGYTF. The CDR3 DNA is TGTGCCAGCAGGCGGGGCCATGGCTACACCTTC.

The chain recombines TRBV11-3 with TRBJ1-6, with 7 bases identical to TRBD1. The CDR3 contains 14 residues. With V trimmed by 3 bases and J by 6 bases, 2 bases remained unmatched. Germline lookup yields CDR1 SGHNT and CDR2 YENEEA. The chain's CDR3 is CASSLGQPNSPLHF. In DNA, the CDR3 is TGTGCCAGCAGCTTGGGACAGCCTAATTCACCCCTCCACTTT.

The V call is TRBV3-1 (or the pseudogene TRBV3-2), the J call TRBJ1-2, with 9 bases identical to TRBD1. The CDR3 contains 17 residues. The junction had 13 bases not matched to a gene; V was cut back by 4 bases and J by 4 bases. Germline assignment: CDR1 LGHDT and CDR2 YNNKEL (reference sequence). CDR3 protein: CASSLFGQGRQAYGYTF. CDR3 in DNA: TGTGCCAGCAGCCTATTCGGACAGGGGCGACAAGCCTATGGCTACACCTTC.

This clone was seen a single time. This sequence joins TRBV4-1 and TRBJ2-2, with D perhaps TRBD1 (6 bases). The CDR3 is made up of 16 amino acids. V lost 2 bases, J lost 1 base, and 11 bases lay in between. CDR1 and CDR2 (germline): MGHRA, YSYEKL. The CDR3 coding sequence is TGCGCCAGCAGCCAATTCGGACAGTGGAACACCGGGGAGCTGTTTTTT. Encoded protein: CASSQFGQWNTGELFF.

The chain links TRBV2 to TRBJ2-3, with 8 bases aligning to TRBD2. The germline V gene has CDR1 SNHLY and CDR2 FYNNEI. CDR3 length equals 15 residues. V dropped 7 bases and J dropped 1; count of bases not matched to a gene: 7. The CDR3 reads CASKSGGLGTDTQYF. CDR3 DNA: TGTGCCAGCAAAAGCGGGGGTTTGGGCACAGATACGCAGTATTTT.

This rearrangement joins TRBV6-6 to TRBJ1-1, with D maybe TRBD1 (5 bases). V was shortened by 2 bases and J by 0 bases, with 13 bases between the two germline ends. CDR1 and CDR2 (germline): MNHNY, SVGAGI (reference sequence). This CDR3 is 16 amino acids long. The CDR3 loop is CASSYGFRAVNTEAFF. The CDR3 nucleotides read TGTGCCAGCAGTTACGGTTTCAGGGCCGTGAACACTGAAGCTTTCTTT.

The chain joins TRBV5-8 to TRBJ2-3; D perhaps matches TRBD1 (6 bases). The germline V gene has CDR1 SGHTS and CDR2 YDEGEE. The CDR3 covers 14 residues. V was pared by 4 bases and J by 2 bases, with 11 bases between. CDR3 sequence: CASSGGRYTDTQYF. CDR3 nucleotide sequence: TGTGCCAGCAGCGGGGGCCGGTACACAGATACGCAGTATTTT.

V usage is TRBV7-2 and J usage is TRBJ1-2, with a weak D call TRBD1 (5 bases). V lost 3 bases and J 6 bases, leaving 11 bases between the germline ends. The CDR3 has 13 amino acids. CDR1 and CDR2 from the germline V gene are SGHTA and FQGNSA. CDR3 residues: CASSFNRRDGYTF. The CDR3 bases are TGTGCCAGCAGCTTTAACCGCAGGGATGGCTACACCTTC.

The CDR3 nucleotides are TGTGCCAGCAGTTTTTCCTGGCGTCAGGGGATAAACACCGGGGAGCTGTTTTTT. Protein: CASSFSWRQGINTGELFF. This chain uses TRBV27 with TRBJ2-2, with D possibly being TRBD1 (6 bases). The V and J ends lost 3 bases and 2 bases respectively, with 19 bases between them. CDR3 length: 18 residues. In germline, CDR1 is MNHEY, CDR2 SMNVEV (reference sequence).

The chain links TRBV10-3 to TRBJ2-5, with 8 bases aligning to TRBD2. J was trimmed by 5 bases and V by 3 bases; bases with no gene match: 8. Germline assignment: CDR1 ENHRY and CDR2 SYGVKD. This CDR3 has 15 residues. Written as DNA, the CDR3 is TGTGCCATCAGTGAACCTCCCGGGGGGGTTGAGACCCAGTACTTC. It specifies CAISEPPGGVETQYF.

This sequence joins TRBV4-1 and TRBJ2-3; tentative D call: TRBD2 (6 bases). The CDR3 totals 14 residues. CDR1 is MGHRA, CDR2 YSYEKL, per germline. V dropped 4 bases and J dropped 2 bases, with 10 bases sitting between them. CDR3 nucleotides: TGCGCCAGCAGCCTCGGGGGTACCACAGATACGCAGTATTTT. It specifies CASSLGGTTDTQYF.

This clone was counted only a few times. CDR3 amino acids: CASLTGDRGYTGELFF. The CDR3, as DNA: TGTGCCAGCTTAACGGGGGACAGGGGTTACACCGGGGAGCTGTTTTTT. The chain employs TRBV19 and TRBJ2-2; TRBD1 agrees at 10 bases. Germline V gene lookup returns CDR1 LNHDA and CDR2 SQIVND (reference sequence). Germline trimming cut 9 bases from V and 3 bases from J; bases unmatched to any gene: 10. The CDR3 totals 16 residues.

CDR3 loop: CASSPPGVSTQYF. The CDR3 DNA reads as TGTGCCAGCTCACCACCCGGGGTTTCGACCCAGTACTTC. This rearrangement joins TRBV18 to TRBJ2-5, with D tentatively TRBD2 (5 bases). Trimming took off 0 bases at V and 7 bases at J, with 9 bases between the two ends. CDR1 and CDR2 (germline): KGHSH, LQKENI. CDR3 length: 13 residues.

J is TRBJ2-4 and V is TRBV30, with D maybe TRBD2 (5 bases). V lost 3 bases and J 1 base, leaving 19 bases between the germline ends. This CDR3 spans 17 amino acids. The germline V gene has CDR1 GTSNPN and CDR2 SVGIG (reference sequence). CDR3 in DNA: TGTGCCTGGAGACCGACCTTTAGCGTTCGGGCCAAAAACATTCAGTACTTC. Protein: CAWRPTFSVRAKNIQYF.

The genes are TRBV10-3 and TRBJ1-4; D perhaps matches TRBD1 (5 bases). CDR3 length: 15 residues. The germline V and J ends were trimmed by 3 bases and 4 bases, with 12 bases remaining between them. The germline CDR1 and CDR2 sequences are ENHRY and SYGVKD. The CDR3 sequence is CAISERGRHNEKLFF. DNA of the CDR3: TGTGCCATCAGTGAAAGGGGCAGACATAATGAAAAACTGTTTTTT.

The chain is built from TRBV9 and TRBJ2-2, with TRBD2 matching over 9 bases. Trimming took 0 bases from V and 7 from J; bases not matched to a gene: 13. The CDR3 contains 18 residues. Looked up from germline, CDR1 is SGDLS and CDR2 is YYNGEE. In nucleotides, the CDR3 is TGTGCCAGCAGCGTAGGGATCAGGACTAGCGAGGAATTCGGGGAGCTGTTTTTT. Its translation is CASSVGIRTSEEFGELFF.

This rearrangement joins TRBV2 to TRBJ2-2; 10 bases map to TRBD2. This CDR3 region has 15 residues. The V segment lost 8 bases and the J segment 5 bases; nucleotides outside the gene matches: 8. CDR1 is SNHLY and CDR2 is FYNNEI in the germline V gene. CDR3 bases: TGTGCCAGCCAGCGGGGGGGCCGTCGTACCGGGGAGCTGTTTTTT. The encoded protein is CASQRGGRRTGELFF.

This chain joins TRBV5-5 and TRBJ1-5; D not certain. The germline V gene has CDR1 SGHKS and CDR2 YYEKEE (reference sequence). The CDR3 spans 15 residues. V was shortened by 0 bases and J by 6 bases, with 13 bases between the two germline ends. The CDR3 reads CASSLVWEAGQPQHF. The CDR3 DNA is TGTGCCAGCAGCTTGGTTTGGGAGGCTGGTCAGCCCCAGCATTTT.

The gene calls are TRBV7-9 and TRBJ1-2; D is undetermined. The CDR3 sequence is 13 residues long. Germline lookup yields CDR1 SEHNR and CDR2 FQNEAQ (reference sequence). V was clipped by 8 bases and J by 0 bases, with 10 bases between them. Here the CDR3 reads CASRGVANYGYTF. The CDR3 bases are TGTGCCAGCCGCGGGGTAGCTAACTATGGCTACACCTTC.

The chain links TRBV6-5 to TRBJ1-2; no reliable D call. The CDR3 contains 15 residues. Deletions cut 6 bases from V and 1 base from J, with 15 bases between. The V gene's germline CDR1 is MNHEY and CDR2 SVGAGI. CDR3 sequence: CASSARRTDNYGYTF. Here the CDR3 DNA reads TGTGCCAGCAGCGCAAGGAGGACGGATAACTATGGCTACACCTTC.

This chain uses TRBV18 with TRBJ2-7; 11 bases line up with TRBD1. With V trimmed by 6 bases and J by 7 bases, 11 bases remained unmatched. CDR1 and CDR2 from the germline V gene are KGHSH and LQKENI. The CDR3 sequence is 15 residues long. This CDR3 is CASSPYPGQGGEQYF. The CDR3 coding sequence is TGTGCCAGCTCCCCCTATCCGGGACAGGGGGGGGAGCAGTACTTC.

The V call is TRBV6-5, the J call TRBJ1-2, with TRBD1 as a possible D gene (6 bases). Germline assignment: CDR1 MNHEY and CDR2 SVGAGI. This CDR3 is built from 15 residues. Trimming left V 0 bases short and J 3 bases short, with 11 bases between. The CDR3 DNA is TGTGCCAGCAGTTACTCGGAAGGGGGGGACTATGGCTACACCTTC. This gives the protein CASSYSEGGDYGYTF.

This clone was found a few times. The rearrangement uses TRBV9 and TRBJ1-2, with D uncertain. Per the germline V gene, CDR1 is SGDLS and CDR2 is YYNGEE. The V and J ends lost 2 bases and 4 bases respectively, with 9 bases between them. The CDR3 length is 13 residues. CDR3 coding DNA: TGTGCCAGCAGCGTTCGAGACTTCTATGGCTACACCTTC. Protein product: CASSVRDFYGYTF.

The chain recombines TRBV19 with TRBJ2-5, with D perhaps matching TRBD1 (5 bases). V was trimmed by 3 bases and J by 0 bases, leaving 14 bases between them. The CDR3 runs to 16 residues. Germline loops: CDR1 LNHDA, CDR2 SQIVND (reference sequence). The CDR3: CASSMRQSSNQETQYF. The CDR3 bases are TGTGCCAGTAGTATGAGACAGAGCTCCAACCAAGAGACCCAGTACTTC.

The rearrangement links TRBV18 to TRBJ2-7, with TRBD2 identical over 8 bases. Looked up from germline, CDR1 is KGHSH and CDR2 is LQKENI. The CDR3 is made up of 15 amino acids. V shed 5 bases, J shed 0 bases, and the junction held 6 bases outside the gene matches. The chain's CDR3 is CASSESGGPSYEQYF. The CDR3 region has the DNA TGTGCCAGCTCAGAGAGCGGGGGCCCCTCCTACGAGCAGTACTTC.

This sequence joins TRBV10-3 and TRBJ2-7, with a possible D match to TRBD2 (5 bases). Per the germline V gene, CDR1 is ENHRY and CDR2 is SYGVKD. The CDR3 length is 14 residues. V was clipped by 7 bases and J by 3 bases, with 16 bases between them. Written as DNA, the CDR3 is TGTGCCATCAAGAATTACACCGAGGGCTACGAGCAGTACTTC. Amino acid sequence: CAIKNYTEGYEQYF.